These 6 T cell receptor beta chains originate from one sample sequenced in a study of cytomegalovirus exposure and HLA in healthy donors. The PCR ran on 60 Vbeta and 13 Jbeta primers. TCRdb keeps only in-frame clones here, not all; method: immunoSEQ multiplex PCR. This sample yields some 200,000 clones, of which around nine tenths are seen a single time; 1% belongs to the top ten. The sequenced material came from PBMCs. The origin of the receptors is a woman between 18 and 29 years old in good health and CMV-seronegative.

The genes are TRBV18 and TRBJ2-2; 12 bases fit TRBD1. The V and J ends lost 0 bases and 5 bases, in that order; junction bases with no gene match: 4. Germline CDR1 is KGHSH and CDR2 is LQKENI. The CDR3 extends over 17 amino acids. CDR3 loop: CASSPPGQGARTGELFF. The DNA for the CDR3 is TGTGCCAGCTCACCACCGGGACAGGGGGCGCGAACCGGGGAGCTGTTTTTT.

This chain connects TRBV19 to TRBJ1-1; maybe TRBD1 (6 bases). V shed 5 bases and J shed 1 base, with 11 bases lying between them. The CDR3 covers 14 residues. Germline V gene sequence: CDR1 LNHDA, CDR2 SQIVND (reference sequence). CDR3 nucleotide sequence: TGTGCCAGTAGTCTCAGGGGTGGGAACACTGAAGCTTTCTTT. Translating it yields CASSLRGGNTEAFF.

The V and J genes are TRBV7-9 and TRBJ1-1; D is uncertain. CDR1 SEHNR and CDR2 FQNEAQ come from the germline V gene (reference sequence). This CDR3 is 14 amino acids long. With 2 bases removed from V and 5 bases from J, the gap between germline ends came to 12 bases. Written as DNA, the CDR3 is TGTGCCAGCAGCTTACAAGGGCGGGCGACTGAAGCTTTCTTT. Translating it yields CASSLQGRATEAFF. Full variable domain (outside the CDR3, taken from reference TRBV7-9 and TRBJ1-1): DTGVSQNPRHKITKRGQNVTFRCDPISEHNRLYWYRQTLGQGPEFLTYFQNEAQLEKSRLLSDRFSAERPKGSFSTLEIQRTEQGDSAMYLCASSLQGRATEAFFGQGTRLTVV.

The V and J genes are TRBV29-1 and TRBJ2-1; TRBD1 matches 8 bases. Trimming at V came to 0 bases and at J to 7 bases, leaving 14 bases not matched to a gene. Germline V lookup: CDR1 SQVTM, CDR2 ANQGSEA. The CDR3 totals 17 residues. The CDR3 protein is CSVEDRQRTGKVNEQFF. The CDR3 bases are TGCAGCGTTGAAGATCGACAACGGACAGGGAAGGTGAATGAGCAGTTCTTC.

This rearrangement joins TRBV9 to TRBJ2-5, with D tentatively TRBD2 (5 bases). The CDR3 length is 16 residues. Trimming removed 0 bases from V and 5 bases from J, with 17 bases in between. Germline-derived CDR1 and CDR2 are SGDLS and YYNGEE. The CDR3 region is CASSVVGGRGRETQYF. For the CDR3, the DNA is TGTGCCAGCAGCGTAGTTGGAGGCCGAGGACGGGAGACCCAGTACTTC. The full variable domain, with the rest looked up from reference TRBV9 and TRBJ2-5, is DSGVTQTPKHLITATGQRVTLRCSPRSGDLSVYWYQQSLDQGLQFLIQYYNGEERAKGNILERFSAQQFPDLHSELNLSSLELGDSALYFCASSVVGGRGRETQYFGPGTRLLVL.

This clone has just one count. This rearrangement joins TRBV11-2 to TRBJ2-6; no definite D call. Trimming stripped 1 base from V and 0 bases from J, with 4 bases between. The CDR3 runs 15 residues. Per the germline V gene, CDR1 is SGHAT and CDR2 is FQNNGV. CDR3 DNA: TGTGCCAGCAGCTTAGCCAACTCTGGGGCCAACGTCCTGACTTTC. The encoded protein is CASSLANSGANVLTF. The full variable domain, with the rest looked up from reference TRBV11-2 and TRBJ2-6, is EAGVAQSPRYKIIEKRQSVAFWCNPISGHATLYWYQQILGQGPKLLIQFQNNGVVDDSQLPKDRFSAERLKGVDSTLKIQPAKLEDSAVYLCASSLANSGANVLTFGAGSRLTVL.